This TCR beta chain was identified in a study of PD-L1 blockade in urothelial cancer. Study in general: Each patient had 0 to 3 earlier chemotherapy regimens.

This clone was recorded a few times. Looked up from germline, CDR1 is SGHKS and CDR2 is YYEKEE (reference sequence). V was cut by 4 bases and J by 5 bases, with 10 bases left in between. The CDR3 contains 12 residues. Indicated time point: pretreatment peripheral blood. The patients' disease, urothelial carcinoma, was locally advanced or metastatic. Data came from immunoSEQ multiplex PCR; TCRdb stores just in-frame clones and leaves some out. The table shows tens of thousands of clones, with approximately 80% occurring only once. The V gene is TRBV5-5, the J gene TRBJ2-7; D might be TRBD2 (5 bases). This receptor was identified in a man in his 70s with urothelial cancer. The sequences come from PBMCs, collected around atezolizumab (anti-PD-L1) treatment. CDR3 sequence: CASSPGNHEQYF. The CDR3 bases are TGTGCCAGCAGCCCCGGGAACCACGAGCAGTACTTC.